Shown below are 9 T cell receptor beta chains from a single sample sequenced in a study of T cell changes during pregnancy in multiple sclerosis (dated by TCRdb to between 2018 and 2021). Receptor libraries were prepared by the immunoSEQ multiplex PCR assay. The table comes from immuneACCESS by way of TCRdb, which keeps in-frame sequences with V and J called. Part of the clones is missing from these tables; in studies checked, under half for an unresolved V gene and the rest for unknown reasons. This sample is represented by about 51,000 clones; approximately 93% of them were singletons. The top ten clonotypes cover around 1.9% of the sample. The source was peripheral blood, collected in the second trimester of pregnancy. Receptor source: a female donor with multiple sclerosis, enrolled in a pregnancy study.

The rearrangement links TRBV7-8 to TRBJ2-7; D gene unclear. Trimming took off 6 bases at V and 3 bases at J, with 6 bases between the two ends. CDR1 is SGHVS and CDR2 is FQNEAQ in the germline V gene. This CDR3 contains 11 residues. The CDR3 is CASSLNYEQYF. The CDR3 coding sequence is TGTGCCAGCAGTCTAAACTACGAGCAGTACTTC.

The V and J genes are TRBV19 and TRBJ1-1; D perhaps matches TRBD1 (6 bases). The CDR3 sequence is 13 residues long. Trimming removed 5 bases at V and 4 bases at J, with 11 bases between. CDR1 and CDR2 (germline): LNHDA, SQIVND (reference sequence). CDR3 bases: TGTGCCAGTAGTGGGGGAGGGGGCACTGAAGCTTTCTTT. Its protein product is CASSGGGGTEAFF. The variable domain in full, completed from reference TRBV19 and TRBJ1-1, reads DGGITQSPKYLFRKEGQNVTLSCEQNLNHDAMYWYRQDPGQGLRLIYYSQIVNDFQKGDIAEGYSVSREKKESFPLTVTSAQKNPTAFYLCASSGGGGTEAFFGQGTRLTVV.

This rearrangement joins TRBV5-4 to TRBJ2-1; TRBD2 aligns across 8 bases. CDR1 is SGHNT, CDR2 YYREEE, per germline (reference sequence). CDR3 length: 15 residues. Trimming at V came to 6 bases and at J to 4 bases, leaving 9 bases not matched to a gene. The CDR3 region is CASIGSSGEYNEQFF. Written as DNA, the CDR3 is TGTGCCAGCATAGGAAGTAGCGGGGAATACAATGAGCAGTTCTTC.

The rearrangement links TRBV6-6 to TRBJ1-4; TRBD1 agrees at 10 bases. The CDR3 totals 13 residues. Germline V lookup: CDR1 MNHNY, CDR2 SVGAGI (reference sequence). V lost 8 bases to trimming and J lost 8 bases; unmatched junction nucleotides: 5. CDR3 sequence: CASLGQGGEKLFF. As DNA, the CDR3 is TGTGCCAGCTTAGGACAGGGGGGAGAAAAACTGTTTTTT.

The chain couples TRBV11-2 to TRBJ2-3; 7 positions agree with TRBD2. The CDR3 has 14 residues. V lost 3 bases and J lost 4; bases outside the gene matches: 4. Germline CDR1 reads SGHAT; CDR2 reads FQNNGV. In DNA form, the CDR3 reads TGTGCCAGCAGCTTTGCGGGAGAGGCAGATACGCAGTATTTT. Translated, it gives CASSFAGEADTQYF.

This chain joins TRBV28 and TRBJ1-2; 7 bases fit TRBD1. V dropped 10 bases and J dropped 4; count of bases not matched to a gene: 12. Per germline, CDR1 MDHEN and CDR2 SYDVKM. The CDR3 extends over 14 amino acids. The CDR3 spells CATSGAGGPYGYTF. The CDR3 bases are TGTGCCACTTCGGGGGCAGGGGGTCCCTATGGCTACACCTTC.

The chain is built from TRBV19 and TRBJ1-5; 8 positions match TRBD1. Trimming at V came to 9 bases and at J to 3 bases, leaving 13 bases not matched to a gene. From germline, CDR1 is LNHDA and CDR2 SQIVND (reference sequence). The CDR3 contains 16 residues. For the CDR3, the DNA is TGTGCCAGCTCGCCCCCGAGACAGGGGTCCAATCAGCCCCAGCATTTT. It translates to CASSPPRQGSNQPQHF.

The count of this clone is one. The V gene is TRBV29-1, the J gene TRBJ2-6, with D unresolved. The CDR3 runs 15 residues. In germline, CDR1 is SQVTM, CDR2 ANQGSEA. Trimming left V 7 bases short and J 1 base short, with 14 bases between. The CDR3 nucleotides read TGCAGCGCAAGTGCGGCTGCTTCTGGGGCCAACGTCCTGACTTTC. It is translated as CSASAAASGANVLTF.

This sequence joins TRBV7-2 and TRBJ1-1, with TRBD1 as a possible D gene (5 bases). The germline CDR1 and CDR2 sequences are SGHTA and FQGNSA. V was trimmed by 3 bases and J by 5 bases, leaving 10 bases between them. CDR3 size: 13 residues. The CDR3 spells CASSLSRVTEAFF. CDR3 sequence (DNA): TGTGCCAGCAGCTTGAGCAGGGTGACTGAAGCTTTCTTT. The complete variable domain, with remaining parts taken from reference TRBV7-2 and TRBJ1-1, reads GAGVSQSPSNKVTEKGKDVELRCDPISGHTALYWYRQSLGQGLEFLIYFQGNSAPDKSGLPSDRFSAERTGGSVSTLTIQRTQQEDSAVYLCASSLSRVTEAFFGQGTRLTVV.